A single sample is the source of the 5 T cell receptor beta chains below, sequenced in a study of CD8+ T cells in alopecia areata. Indicated treatment: oral pan-JAK inhibitor, 5-10 mg twice daily. It was cDNA, reverse transcribed from extracted RNA, that served as the sequencing template. The data were produced by immunoSEQ multiplex PCR, yet TCRdb's version contains in-frame clones alone and is incomplete. The sample holds some 220,000 clones; about three fifths are singletons and the top ten take more than 1.5%. The input for sequencing was CD4+ T cells sorted from blood, taken at week 4, from a patient treated with tofacitinib. These receptors were taken from a human donor with alopecia areata.

V gene TRBV2 combines with J gene TRBJ2-5; no clear D. The CDR3 covers 11 residues. CDR1 is SNHLY and CDR2 is FYNNEI in the germline V gene. Trimming shortened V by 5 bases and J by 13 bases, and 14 bases separated the two germline ends. The CDR3 protein is CASSKTAAGYF. The CDR3 DNA sequence: TGTGCCAGCAGTAAGACCGCCGCTGGGTACTTC.

This rearrangement joins TRBV11-2 to TRBJ1-1; D may be TRBD1 (6 bases). This CDR3 region has 16 residues. Trimming stripped 4 bases from V and 3 bases from J, with 18 bases between. CDR1 is SGHAT, CDR2 FQNNGV, per germline. In DNA, the CDR3 is TGTGCCAGCAGCTCAAAATACAGGGTGAAGGACACTGAAGCTTTCTTT. Translating it yields CASSSKYRVKDTEAFF.

A few counts support this clone. The chain carries TRBV29-1 and TRBJ2-5, with unresolved D. The CDR3 runs 13 residues. V dropped 2 bases and J dropped 1 base, with 8 bases sitting between them. Germline V gene lookup returns CDR1 SQVTM and CDR2 ANQGSEA. The CDR3 is CSVERAGQETQYF. CDR3 bases: TGCAGCGTTGAAAGGGCAGGCCAAGAGACCCAGTACTTC. The variable domain in full, completed from reference TRBV29-1 and TRBJ2-5, reads SAVISQKPSRDICQRGTSLTIQCQVDSQVTMMFWYRQQPGQSLTLIATANQGSEATYESGFVIDKFPISRPNLTFSTLTVSNMSPEDSSIYLCSVERAGQETQYFGPGTRLLVL.

Only one count was recorded for this clone. V gene TRBV30 combines with J gene TRBJ2-7, with 7 bases identical to TRBD2. Germline V CDR1 and CDR2: GTSNPN, SVGIG (reference sequence). The CDR3 runs to 15 residues. Unmatched junction bases numbered 6, after V lost 0 bases and J lost 1 base. The CDR3 DNA reads TGTGCCTGGAGTGTAGCGGGGCCGATTTCCTACGAGCAGTACTTC. This encodes CAWSVAGPISYEQYF.

This chain joins TRBV15 and TRBJ1-2; no firm D call. There are 13 residues in the CDR3. The germline CDR1 and CDR2 sequences are LNHNV and YYDKDF (reference sequence). Trimming took 2 bases from V and 4 from J, leaving 8 bases between them. CDR3 loop: CATSRPLSYGYTF. For the CDR3, the DNA is TGTGCCACCAGCAGACCGTTAAGCTATGGCTACACCTTC.